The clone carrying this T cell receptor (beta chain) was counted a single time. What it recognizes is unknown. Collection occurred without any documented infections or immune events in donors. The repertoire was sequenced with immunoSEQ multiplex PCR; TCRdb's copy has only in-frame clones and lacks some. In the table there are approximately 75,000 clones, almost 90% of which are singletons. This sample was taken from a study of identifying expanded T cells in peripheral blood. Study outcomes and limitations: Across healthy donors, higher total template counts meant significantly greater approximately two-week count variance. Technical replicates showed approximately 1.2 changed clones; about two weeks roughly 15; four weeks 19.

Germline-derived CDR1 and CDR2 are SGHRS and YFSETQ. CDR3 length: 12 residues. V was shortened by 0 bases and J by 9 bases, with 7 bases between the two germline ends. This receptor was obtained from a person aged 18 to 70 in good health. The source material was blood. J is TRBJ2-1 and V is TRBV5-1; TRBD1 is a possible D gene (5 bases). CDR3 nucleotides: TGCGCCAGCAGCTTGGAGACAGTTGAGCAGTTCTTC. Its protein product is CASSLETVEQFF.